This T cell receptor beta chain was identified during a study of breast tumors, draining lymph nodes, adjacent tissues. Overall study findings and caveats: Data fit most tumor T cells coming from lymph node, expanding in tumor. That most tumor T cells come from lymph nodes remained unproven.

The CDR3 has 13 residues. Germline loops: CDR1 MNHNS, CDR2 SASEGT. TCRdb processed the multiplex PCR reads anew with MiXCR; each CDR3 protein has one entry. This table holds tens of thousands of distinct CDR3 sequences, more than 20% found once. About this clonotype itself: As yet, its antigen is unknown. This sequence may be a read error, since a much larger clone differs from it by one base.

The rearrangement uses TRBV6-1 and TRBJ2-1, with TRBD2 identical over 9 bases. Material for sequencing was breast tumor tissue. The TCR originated in a female donor with breast cancer. Some clones in this sample may be carry-over from other donors' samples. The CDR3 region is CASIGTSLNEQLF. The CDR3 DNA reads as TGTGCCAGCATCGGGACTAGCTTGAATGAGCAGCTCTTC.